Listed below are T cell receptor beta chains from one sample, sequenced in a study of blood T cell repertoires in COVID-19. The assay was immunoSEQ multiplex PCR, and TCRdb's table has in-frame clones only and misses some. The sample records about 200,000 clones, more than 75% being singletons. The sample consisted of PBMCs or T cells enriched from blood (not recorded which). These receptors were collected from a man between 35 and 55 years old with acute COVID-19. Each CDR3 is given with its conserved first and last residue. The order of the fields is CDR3 protein, J gene, V gene.

CDR3 protein: CASSTTGSTDTQYF; J gene: TRBJ2-3; V gene: TRBV19
CDR3 protein: CASSYSIPPRGHSSYEQYF; J gene: TRBJ2-7; V gene: TRBV6-2/TRBV6-3
CDR3 protein: CAWSGGGRAGGELFF; J gene: TRBJ2-2; V gene: TRBV30
CDR3 protein: CAWSFQLNTEAFF; J gene: TRBJ1-1; V gene: TRBV30
CDR3 protein: CATSPGLSFGELFF; J gene: TRBJ2-2; V gene: TRBV24-1
CDR3 protein: CASSIDSRVQETQYF; J gene: TRBJ2-5; V gene: TRBV19
CDR3 protein: CASSPTSGSRTDTQYF; J gene: TRBJ2-3; V gene: TRBV19
CDR3 protein: CAISPTSRETQYF; J gene: TRBJ2-5; V gene: TRBV28
CDR3 protein: CASSSTRIPGTESYNEQFF; J gene: TRBJ2-1; V gene: TRBV19
CDR3 protein: CASSPGTADSSLHF; J gene: TRBJ1-6; V gene: TRBV2
CDR3 protein: CASSLIGDRGDTQYF; J gene: TRBJ2-3; V gene: TRBV7-3
CDR3 protein: CASSYINFAGGDGYTF; J gene: TRBJ1-2; V gene: TRBV28
CDR3 protein: CASSLGQYTGELFF; J gene: TRBJ2-2; V gene: TRBV7-3
CDR3 protein: CASGQGGIEQFF; J gene: TRBJ2-1; V gene: TRBV9
CDR3 protein: CASSRTDSNQPQHF; J gene: TRBJ1-5; V gene: TRBV6-5
CDR3 protein: CASSLSRGEGNTIYF; J gene: TRBJ1-3; V gene: TRBV7-2
CDR3 protein: CASSQDHNEGGFYEQYF; J gene: TRBJ2-7; V gene: TRBV3-1/TRBV3-2
CDR3 protein: CASSSLTNTGELFF; J gene: TRBJ2-2; V gene: TRBV14
CDR3 protein: CASRHTRTSGETQYF; J gene: TRBJ2-5; V gene: TRBV4-1
CDR3 protein: CASSFAGMGSYEQYF; J gene: TRBJ2-7; V gene: TRBV28
CDR3 protein: CASSDPGQTIYNEQFF; J gene: TRBJ2-1; V gene: TRBV7-2
CDR3 protein: CASSVVSEANYGYTF; J gene: TRBJ1-2; V gene: TRBV9
CDR3 protein: CSASYASEAFF; J gene: TRBJ1-1; V gene: TRBV20-1
CDR3 protein: CASTTGSGTNEKLFF; J gene: TRBJ1-4; V gene: TRBV19
CDR3 protein: CASSVGGRSTDTQYF; J gene: TRBJ2-3; V gene: TRBV9
CDR3 protein: CASSSGLAGVSETQYF; J gene: TRBJ2-5; V gene: TRBV7-2
CDR3 protein: CASSKTSGRLGYNEQFF; J gene: TRBJ2-1; V gene: TRBV27
CDR3 protein: CASSEWRAGVSTDTQYF; J gene: TRBJ2-3; V gene: TRBV6-1